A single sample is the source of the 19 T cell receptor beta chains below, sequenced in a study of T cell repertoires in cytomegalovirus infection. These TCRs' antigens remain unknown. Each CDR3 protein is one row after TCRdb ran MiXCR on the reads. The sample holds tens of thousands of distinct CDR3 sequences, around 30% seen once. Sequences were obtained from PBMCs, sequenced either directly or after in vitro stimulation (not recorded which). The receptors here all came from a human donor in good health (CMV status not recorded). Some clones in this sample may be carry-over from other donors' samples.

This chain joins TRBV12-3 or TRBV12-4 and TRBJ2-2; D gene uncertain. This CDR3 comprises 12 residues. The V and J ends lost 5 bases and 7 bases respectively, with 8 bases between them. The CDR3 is CASSLGVGELFF. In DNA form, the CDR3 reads TGTGCCAGCAGTCTTGGGGTCGGGGAGCTGTTTTTT.

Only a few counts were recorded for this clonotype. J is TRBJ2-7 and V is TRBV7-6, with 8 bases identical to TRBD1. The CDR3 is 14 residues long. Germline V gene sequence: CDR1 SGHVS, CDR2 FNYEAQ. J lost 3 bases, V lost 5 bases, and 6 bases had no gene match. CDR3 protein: CASSPRDRYYEQYF. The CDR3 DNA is TGTGCCAGCAGCCCCCGGGACAGGTACTACGAGCAGTACTTC. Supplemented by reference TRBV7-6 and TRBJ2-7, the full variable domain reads GAGVSQSPRYKVTKRGQDVALRCDPISGHVSLYWYRQALGQGPEFLTYFNYEAQQDKSGLPNDRFSAERPEGSISTLTIQRTEQRDSAMYRCASSPRDRYYEQYFGPGTRLTVT.

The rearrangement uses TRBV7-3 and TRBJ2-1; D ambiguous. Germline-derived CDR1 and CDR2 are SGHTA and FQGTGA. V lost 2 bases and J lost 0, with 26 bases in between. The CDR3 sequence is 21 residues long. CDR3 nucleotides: TGTGCCAGCAGCTTATTCCGCGGCGGTGCCCTCGTTGAATCCTCCTACAATGAGCAGTTCTTC. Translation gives CASSLFRGGALVESSYNEQFF.

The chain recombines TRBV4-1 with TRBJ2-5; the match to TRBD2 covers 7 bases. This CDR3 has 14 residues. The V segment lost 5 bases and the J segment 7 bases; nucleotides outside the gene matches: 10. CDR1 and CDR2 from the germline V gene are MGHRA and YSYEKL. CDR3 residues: CASSAPGSSGTQYF. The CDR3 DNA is TGCGCCAGCAGCGCCCCGGGGTCTAGCGGGACCCAGTACTTC.

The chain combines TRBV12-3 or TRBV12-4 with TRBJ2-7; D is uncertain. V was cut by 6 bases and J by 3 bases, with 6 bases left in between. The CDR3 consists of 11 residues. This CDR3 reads CASRLLYEQYF. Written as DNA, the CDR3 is TGTGCCAGCAGACTTCTCTACGAGCAGTACTTC.

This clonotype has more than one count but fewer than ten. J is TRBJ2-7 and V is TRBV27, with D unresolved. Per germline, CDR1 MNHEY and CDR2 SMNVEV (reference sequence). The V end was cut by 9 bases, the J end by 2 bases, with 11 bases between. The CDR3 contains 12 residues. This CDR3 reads CARYLVPYEQYF. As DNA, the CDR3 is TGTGCCAGATACTTGGTTCCCTACGAGCAGTACTTC.

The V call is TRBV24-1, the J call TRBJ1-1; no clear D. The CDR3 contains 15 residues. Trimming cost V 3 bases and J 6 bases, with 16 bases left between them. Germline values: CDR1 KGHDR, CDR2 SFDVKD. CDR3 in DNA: TGTGCCACCAGTGATGTTCCTCGACAAAGAGCTGAAGCTTTCTTT. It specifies CATSDVPRQRAEAFF.

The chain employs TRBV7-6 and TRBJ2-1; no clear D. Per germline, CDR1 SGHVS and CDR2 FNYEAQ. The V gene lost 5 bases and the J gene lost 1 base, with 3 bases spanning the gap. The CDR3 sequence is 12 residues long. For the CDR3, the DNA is TGTGCCAGCAGCCTTTCCTACAATGAGCAGTTCTTC. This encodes CASSLSYNEQFF.

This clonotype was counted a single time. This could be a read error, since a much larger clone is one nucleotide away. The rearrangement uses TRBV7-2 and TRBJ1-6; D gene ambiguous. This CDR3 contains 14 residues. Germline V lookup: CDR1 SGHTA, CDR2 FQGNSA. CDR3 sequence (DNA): TGTGCCAGCAGCTACGGTCTCTCCCTTTCACACCTCCACTTT. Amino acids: CASSYGLSLSHLHF.

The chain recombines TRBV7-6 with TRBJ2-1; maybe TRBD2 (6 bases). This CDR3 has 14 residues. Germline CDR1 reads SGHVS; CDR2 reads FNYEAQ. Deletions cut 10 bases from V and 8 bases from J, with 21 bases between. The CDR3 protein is CANQRAGDTDEQFF. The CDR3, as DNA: TGTGCCAACCAGCGGGCCGGTGACACGGATGAGCAGTTCTTC.

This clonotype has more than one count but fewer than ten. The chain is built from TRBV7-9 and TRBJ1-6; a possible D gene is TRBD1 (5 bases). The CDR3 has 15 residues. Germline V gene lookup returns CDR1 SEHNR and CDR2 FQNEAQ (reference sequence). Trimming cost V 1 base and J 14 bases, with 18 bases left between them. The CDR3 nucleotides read TGTGCCAGCAGCTTAGACAGGAGAGCTTATGGGGCCCTCCACTTT. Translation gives CASSLDRRAYGALHF.

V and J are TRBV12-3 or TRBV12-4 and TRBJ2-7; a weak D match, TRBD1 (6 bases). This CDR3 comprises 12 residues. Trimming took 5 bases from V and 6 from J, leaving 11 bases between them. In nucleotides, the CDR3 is TGTGCCAGCAGTAGCAGGGGTGGCGAGCAGTACTTC. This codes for CASSSRGGEQYF.

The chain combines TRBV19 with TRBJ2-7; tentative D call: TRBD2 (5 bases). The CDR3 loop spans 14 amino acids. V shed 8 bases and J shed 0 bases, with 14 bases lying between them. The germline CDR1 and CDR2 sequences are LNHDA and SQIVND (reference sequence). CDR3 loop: CASPRVDGSYEQYF. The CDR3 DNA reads TGTGCCAGTCCGCGGGTAGATGGCTCCTACGAGCAGTACTTC.

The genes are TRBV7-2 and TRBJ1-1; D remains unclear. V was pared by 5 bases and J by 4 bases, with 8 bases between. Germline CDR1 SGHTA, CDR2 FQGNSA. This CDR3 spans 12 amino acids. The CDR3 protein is CASSIRVTEAFF. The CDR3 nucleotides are TGTGCCAGCAGCATAAGGGTCACTGAAGCTTTCTTT. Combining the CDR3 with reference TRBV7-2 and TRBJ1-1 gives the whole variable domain GAGVSQSPSNKVTEKGKDVELRCDPISGHTALYWYRQSLGQGLEFLIYFQGNSAPDKSGLPSDRFSAERTGGSVSTLTIQRTQQEDSAVYLCASSIRVTEAFFGQGTRLTVV.

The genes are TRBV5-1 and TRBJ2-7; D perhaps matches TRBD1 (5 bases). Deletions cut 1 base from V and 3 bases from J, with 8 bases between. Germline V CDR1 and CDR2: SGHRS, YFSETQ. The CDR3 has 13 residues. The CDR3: CASSLSQDYEQYF. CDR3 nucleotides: TGCGCCAGCAGCTTGTCACAGGACTACGAGCAGTACTTC.

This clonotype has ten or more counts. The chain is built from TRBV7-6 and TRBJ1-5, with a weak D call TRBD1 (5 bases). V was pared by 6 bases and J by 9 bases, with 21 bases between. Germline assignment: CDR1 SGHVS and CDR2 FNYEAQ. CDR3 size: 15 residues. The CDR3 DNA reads TGTGCCAGCAGACCAACCGGGACCCCCTCACGGCCCCAGCATTTT. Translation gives CASRPTGTPSRPQHF.

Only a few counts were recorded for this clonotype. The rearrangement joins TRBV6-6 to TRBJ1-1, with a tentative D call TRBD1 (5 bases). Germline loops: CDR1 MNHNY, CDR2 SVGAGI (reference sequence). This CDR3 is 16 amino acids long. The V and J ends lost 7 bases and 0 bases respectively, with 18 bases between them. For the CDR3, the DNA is TGTGCCAGCACTAGCGGGGCCTCTACCCTGAACACTGAAGCTTTCTTT. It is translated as CASTSGASTLNTEAFF.

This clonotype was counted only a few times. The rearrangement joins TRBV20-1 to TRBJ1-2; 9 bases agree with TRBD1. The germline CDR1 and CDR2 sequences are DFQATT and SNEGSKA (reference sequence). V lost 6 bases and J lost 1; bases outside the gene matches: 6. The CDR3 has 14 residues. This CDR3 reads CSAKRTGVNYGYTF. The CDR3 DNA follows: TGCAGTGCCAAGCGGACAGGGGTTAACTATGGCTACACCTTC.

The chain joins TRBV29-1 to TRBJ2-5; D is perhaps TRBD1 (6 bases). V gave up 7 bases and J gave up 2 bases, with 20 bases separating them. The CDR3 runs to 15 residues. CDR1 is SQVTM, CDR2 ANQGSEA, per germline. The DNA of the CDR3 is TGCAGCGCTAGAAAAAGGGGGACACAACAAGAGACCCAGTACTTC. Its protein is CSARKRGTQQETQYF.